What follows are 26 T cell receptor beta chains derived from one specimen sequenced in a study of T cell repertoires in cytomegalovirus infection. TCRdb ran MiXCR on the reads and lists one entry per CDR3 protein. In the table there are some 680,000 distinct CDR3 sequences, about 40% of which are singletons. Sequences were obtained from PBMCs. Receptors originate from a human donor in good health (CMV status not recorded). Some clones in this sample may be carry-over from other donors' samples.

This clonotype came up a few times. The V gene is TRBV10-3, the J gene TRBJ1-2; maybe TRBD1 (5 bases). Trimming cost V 0 bases and J 4 bases, with 15 bases left between them. CDR3 length equals 16 residues. The germline CDR1 and CDR2 sequences are ENHRY and SYGVKD. The CDR3 region has the DNA TGTGCCATCAGTGAGTCGATCGGGGCCGGGGGCTATGGCTACACCTTC. This codes for CAISESIGAGGYGYTF.

DNA of the CDR3: TGTGCCAGCGATACCCAGGGTCGCGGAAACACTGAAGCTTTCTTT. Amino acids: CASDTQGRGNTEAFF. This chain connects TRBV7-9 to TRBJ1-1; TRBD1 might be the D (5 bases). From germline, CDR1 is SEHNR and CDR2 FQNEAQ (reference sequence). This CDR3 is built from 15 residues. With 8 bases removed from V and 2 bases from J, the gap between germline ends came to 18 bases.

The gene calls are TRBV11-2 and TRBJ1-4; D not certain. Germline assignment: CDR1 SGHAT and CDR2 FQNNGV. V dropped 5 bases and J dropped 2 bases, with 9 bases sitting between them. The CDR3 length is 14 residues. The chain's CDR3 is CASSLDRTNEKLFF. Here the CDR3 DNA reads TGTGCCAGCAGCCTGGACCGGACTAATGAAAAACTGTTTTTT.

This clonotype was counted ten times or more. V and J are TRBV12-3 or TRBV12-4 and TRBJ2-1; a weak D match, TRBD2 (5 bases). V lost 8 bases to trimming and J lost 0 bases, with 11 bases between them. The CDR3 has 14 amino acids. The CDR3 sequence is CASGETPSYNEQFF. The CDR3 DNA reads TGTGCCAGCGGGGAGACCCCCTCCTACAATGAGCAGTTCTTC.

This clonotype was detected ten times or more. The CDR3 spells CASSLETGGYNEQFF. The CDR3 DNA reads TGTGCCAGCAGCTTAGAGACAGGGGGCTACAATGAGCAGTTCTTC. This rearrangement joins TRBV7-3 to TRBJ2-1, with TRBD1 matching over 9 bases. Germline V CDR1 and CDR2: SGHTA, FQGTGA. This CDR3 contains 15 residues. The J segment lost 3 bases and the V segment lost 2 bases, leaving 2 bases of the junction unmatched. The whole variable domain, remainder taken from reference TRBV7-3 and TRBJ2-1, is GAGVSQTPSNKVTEKGKYVELRCDPISGHTALYWYRQSLGQGPEFLIYFQGTGAADDSGLPNDRFFAVRPEGSVSTLKIQRTERGDSAVYLCASSLETGGYNEQFFGPGTRLTVL.

This clonotype was detected a few times. The CDR3 spells CASSLGSGWYF. For the CDR3, the DNA is TGTGCCAGCAGCTTAGGTAGCGGGTGGTACTTC. The chain links TRBV11-2 to TRBJ2-4; 7 nucleotides match TRBD2. The CDR3 has 11 residues. Unmatched junction bases numbered 3, after V lost 1 base and J lost 15 bases. CDR1 is SGHAT, CDR2 FQNNGV, per germline.

This clonotype was observed a handful of times. The V and J genes are TRBV12-3 or TRBV12-4 and TRBJ1-5; 10 bases match TRBD1. The CDR3 spans 16 residues. V shed 5 bases and J 2 bases; nucleotides not matched to a gene: 6. CDR3 DNA: TGTGCCAGCAGTCGACAGGGGGCTGTGGGCAATCAGCCCCAGCATTTT. Translation gives CASSRQGAVGNQPQHF.

The table lists this clonotype with a few counts. This CDR3 is CASSLPTGAGGTGELFF. CDR3 coding DNA: TGTGCCAGCAGCTTACCCACGGGAGCGGGGGGGACCGGGGAGCTGTTTTTT. This sequence joins TRBV11-3 and TRBJ2-2, with TRBD2 identical over 10 bases. The length of the CDR3 is 17 residues. The germline V gene has CDR1 SGHNT and CDR2 YENEEA. The junction had 8 bases not matched to a gene; V was cut back by 2 bases and J by 5 bases.

Worth noting for this clonotype: The junction shows a germline mismatch at one end, possibly a read error. The chain recombines TRBV27 with TRBJ1-5, with 7 bases lining up with TRBD1. The length of the CDR3 is 15 residues. In germline, CDR1 is MNHEY, CDR2 SMNVEV (reference sequence). This chain's CDR3 is CDSSLSQGLSQPQHF. In DNA, the CDR3 is TGTGACAGCAGTTTATCACAGGGGCTCTCACAGCCCCAGCATTTT.

There are a few counts of this clonotype. The CDR3: CASSSVAASTDTQYF. CDR3 DNA sequence: TGTGCCAGCAGCTCGGTAGCGGCTAGCACAGATACGCAGTATTTT. The V gene is TRBV7-6, the J gene TRBJ2-3; D might be TRBD2 (6 bases). Between the trimmed V and J ends, which lost 4 bases and 0 bases, there was a span of 11 bases. The CDR3 extends over 15 amino acids. Germline loops: CDR1 SGHVS, CDR2 FNYEAQ.

V gene TRBV25-1 combines with J gene TRBJ1-2; D is unresolved. Germline V gene sequence: CDR1 MGHDK, CDR2 SYGVNS. The CDR3 has 14 amino acids. The V gene lost 6 bases and the J gene lost 4 bases, with 15 bases spanning the gap. This chain's CDR3 is CASRRTEAGYGYTF. CDR3 in DNA: TGTGCCAGCAGGAGGACCGAAGCGGGCTATGGCTACACCTTC.

This clonotype appeared a few times. V gene TRBV11-3 combines with J gene TRBJ2-1; 10 bases are shared with TRBD2. CDR1 and CDR2 (germline): SGHNT, YENEEA. The CDR3 spans 16 residues. The trim removed 4 bases at V and 2 bases at J, leaving 5 bases unmatched. The CDR3 sequence: CASSSESGGAYNEQFF. As DNA, the CDR3 is TGTGCCAGCAGCTCAGAGAGCGGGGGGGCCTACAATGAGCAGTTCTTC.

The chain employs TRBV7-9 and TRBJ1-1, with TRBD1 matching 8 bases. This CDR3 region has 15 residues. Germline V gene data show CDR1 as SEHNR and CDR2 as FQNEAQ (reference sequence). V dropped 4 bases and J dropped 5; count of bases not matched to a gene: 9. CDR3 residues: CASSSNRDRRTEAFF. The CDR3 region has the DNA TGTGCCAGCAGCTCGAACCGGGACAGGAGGACTGAAGCTTTCTTT.

The sample holds one count of this clonotype. Since no conserved phenylalanine or tryptophan closes the CDR3, a read error is the likely cause. V and J are TRBV24-1 and TRBJ2-2; D may be TRBD2 (6 bases). The CDR3 has 16 amino acids. V dropped 4 bases and J dropped 6 bases, with 17 bases sitting between them. Germline CDR1 and CDR2: KGHDR and SFDVKD. The CDR3 loop is CATSERIGRMAGELFL. The DNA of the CDR3 is TGTGCCACCAGTGAGCGAATTGGGAGGATGGCCGGGGAGCTGTTTTTG.

The table lists this clonotype with many counts. The chain is built from TRBV7-2 and TRBJ2-7; TRBD2 matches 10 bases. The CDR3 runs 17 residues. The germline CDR1 and CDR2 sequences are SGHTA and FQGNSA. V trimming: 2 bases; J trimming: 3 bases; junction bases outside the gene matches: 10. The CDR3 nucleotides read TGTGCCAGCAGCTTACAGTCTAGCGGGAGCACCCACTACGAGCAGTACTTC. It yields the protein CASSLQSSGSTHYEQYF.

The chain employs TRBV11-2 and TRBJ1-6; 9 bases agree with TRBD1. The CDR3 spans 16 residues. Trimming removed 6 bases from V and 5 bases from J; junction bases left unmatched: 8. Germline V gene data show CDR1 as SGHAT and CDR2 as FQNNGV. The CDR3 spells CASRLRTGVNNSPLHF. CDR3 in DNA: TGTGCCAGCAGGCTGAGGACAGGGGTGAATAATTCACCCCTCCACTTT.

A remark on this clonotype: Given the absence of the conserved phenylalanine or tryptophan at the CDR3 end, a read error is likely. The gene calls are TRBV12-3 or TRBV12-4 and TRBJ2-7; 7 bases map to TRBD1. This CDR3 is built from 13 residues. The V segment lost 2 bases and the J segment 6 bases; nucleotides outside the gene matches: 4. This CDR3 reads CASSLRDRGEQYL. The CDR3 coding sequence is TGTGCCAGCAGTTTAAGGGACAGAGGCGAGCAGTACTTG.

The sample holds a few counts of this clonotype. The gene calls are TRBV24-1 and TRBJ2-7; 7 nucleotides align to TRBD1. Losses at the gene ends were 3 bases for V and 4 bases for J; bases not matched to a gene: 2. The CDR3 runs 13 residues. From germline, CDR1 is KGHDR and CDR2 SFDVKD. CDR3 in DNA: TGTGCCACCAGTGATGTACAGGGGTACGAGCAGTACTTC. This codes for CATSDVQGYEQYF.

V and J are TRBV5-1 and TRBJ1-1; no firm D call. Germline-derived CDR1 and CDR2 are SGHRS and YFSETQ. The CDR3 has 14 residues. V was clipped by 0 bases and J by 1 base, with 7 bases between them. DNA for the CDR3: TGCGCCAGCAGCTTGGACCCAGAGAACACTGAAGCTTTCTTT. Protein: CASSLDPENTEAFF. Based on the CDR3 plus reference TRBV5-1 and TRBJ1-1, the full variable domain is KAGVTQTPRYLIKTRGQQVTLSCSPISGHRSVSWYQQTPGQGLQFLFEYFSETQRNKGNFPGRFSGRQFSNSRSEMNVSTLELGDSALYLCASSLDPENTEAFFGQGTRLTVV.

This clonotype has only a few counts. The genes are TRBV10-3 and TRBJ1-1; unclear D gene. Trimming stripped 4 bases from V and 7 bases from J, with 10 bases between. CDR3 length: 12 amino acids. CDR1 ENHRY and CDR2 SYGVKD come from the germline V gene. CDR3 protein: CAISGGIGEAFF. The CDR3 DNA sequence: TGTGCCATCAGTGGTGGAATAGGTGAAGCTTTCTTT.

This clonotype came up a few times. This rearrangement joins TRBV28 to TRBJ1-1; TRBD1 might be the D (6 bases). CDR1 and CDR2 from the germline V gene are MDHEN and SYDVKM. The CDR3 totals 14 residues. The V end was cut by 5 bases, the J end by 6 bases, with 16 bases between. The CDR3 sequence: CASSITGSVAEAFF. The CDR3 region has the DNA TGTGCCAGCAGTATCACAGGGTCGGTCGCTGAAGCTTTCTTT. Drawing the rest from reference TRBV28 and TRBJ1-1, the complete variable domain is DVKVTQSSRYLVKRTGEKVFLECVQDMDHENMFWYRQDPGLGLRLIYFSYDVKMKEKGDIPEGYSVSREKKERFSLILESASTNQTSMYLCASSITGSVAEAFFGQGTRLTVV.

The chain's CDR3 is CSAVGQRVSMRIQYF. CDR3 nucleotides: TGCAGTGCCGTGGGACAGCGCGTATCCATGAGGATTCAGTACTTC. J is TRBJ2-4 and V is TRBV20-1, with 7 bases fitting TRBD1. Trimming took 6 bases from V and 10 from J; bases not matched to a gene: 18. The CDR3 sequence is 15 residues long. Germline V CDR1 and CDR2: DFQATT, SNEGSKA (reference sequence).

The CDR3 spells CASSPAGQGVGELFF. CDR3 coding DNA: TGTGCCAGCAGTCCTGCGGGACAGGGGGTCGGGGAGCTGTTTTTT. The rearrangement joins TRBV12-3 or TRBV12-4 to TRBJ2-2, with 11 nucleotides matching TRBD1. V lost 5 bases and J lost 7; bases outside the gene matches: 6. This CDR3 spans 15 amino acids.

This clonotype was counted once. Since no conserved phenylalanine or tryptophan closes the CDR3, a read error is the likely cause. The CDR3 here is CASSEGYGNNEQFL. As DNA, the CDR3 is TGTGCCAGCAGCGAAGGATACGGCAACAATGAGCAGTTCTTA. The chain recombines TRBV12-3 or TRBV12-4 with TRBJ2-1, with D unclear. The CDR3 spans 14 residues. Trimming shortened V by 6 bases and J by 5 bases, and 14 bases separated the two germline ends.

The chain is built from TRBV19 and TRBJ2-5; 7 bases are shared with TRBD1. In germline, CDR1 is LNHDA, CDR2 SQIVND (reference sequence). This CDR3 is built from 15 residues. Trimming removed 0 bases from V and 1 base from J; junction bases left unmatched: 2. CDR3: CASSIDSGGQETQYF. Written as DNA, the CDR3 is TGTGCCAGTAGTATAGATTCAGGGGGCCAAGAGACCCAGTACTTC.

V and J are TRBV6-5 and TRBJ2-2; 7 nucleotides agree with TRBD1. With V trimmed by 5 bases and J by 6 bases, 15 bases remained unmatched. Germline CDR1 is MNHEY and CDR2 is SVGAGI. The CDR3 length is 17 residues. The CDR3 coding sequence is TGTGCCAGCAGTCCCATGACAGGGATCTCATCCGCCGGGGAGCTGTTTTTT. Protein sequence: CASSPMTGISSAGELFF.